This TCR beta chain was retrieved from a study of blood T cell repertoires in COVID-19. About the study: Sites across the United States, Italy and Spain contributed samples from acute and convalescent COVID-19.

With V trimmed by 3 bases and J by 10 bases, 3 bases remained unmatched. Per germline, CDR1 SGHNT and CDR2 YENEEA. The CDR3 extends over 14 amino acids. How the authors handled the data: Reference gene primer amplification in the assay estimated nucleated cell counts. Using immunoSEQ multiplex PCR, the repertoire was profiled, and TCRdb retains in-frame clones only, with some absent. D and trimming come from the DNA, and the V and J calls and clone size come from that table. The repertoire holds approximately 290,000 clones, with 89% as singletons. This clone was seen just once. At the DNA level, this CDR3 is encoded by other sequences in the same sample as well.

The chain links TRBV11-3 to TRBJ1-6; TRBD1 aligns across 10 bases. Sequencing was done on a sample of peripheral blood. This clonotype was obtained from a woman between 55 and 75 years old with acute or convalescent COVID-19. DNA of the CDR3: TGTGCCAGCAGCTTGGGACAGGGGAACTCACCCCTCCACTTT. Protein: CASSLGQGNSPLHF.